The 32 T cell receptor beta chains below all came from one sample that was sequenced in a study of identifying expanded T cells in peripheral blood. TCRdb's table, derived via immunoSEQ multiplex PCR, lists solely in-frame clones and lacks some. The profile shows more than 50,000 clones, under 85% of them singletons. The sample comprised blood. The receptors stem from a person between 18 and 70 years old in good health.

V is TRBV19 and J is TRBJ2-5, with TRBD2 matching over 12 bases. The ends lost 4 bases at V and 5 bases at J; junction bases unmatched: 8. The CDR3 has 16 amino acids. The germline V gene encodes CDR1 LNHDA and CDR2 SQIVND (reference sequence). The CDR3 sequence is CASSTRTSGTSETQYF. The CDR3 DNA is TGTGCCAGTAGTACGAGGACTAGCGGGACTTCGGAGACCCAGTACTTC.

V is TRBV7-8 and J is TRBJ1-5; 11 nucleotides match TRBD1. Germline V lookup: CDR1 SGHVS, CDR2 FQNEAQ. Losses at the gene ends were 4 bases for V and 4 bases for J; bases not matched to a gene: 6. This CDR3 is built from 16 residues. The CDR3 spells CASSSDRGQGNQPQHF. The CDR3, as DNA: TGTGCCAGCAGCTCGGACAGGGGGCAGGGTAATCAGCCCCAGCATTTT. Drawing the rest from reference TRBV7-8 and TRBJ1-5, the complete variable domain is GAGVSQSPRYKVAKRGQDVALRCDPISGHVSLFWYQQALGQGPEFLTYFQNEAQLDKSGLPSDRFFAERPEGSVSTLKIQRTQQEDSAVYLCASSSDRGQGNQPQHFGDGTRLSIL.

This chain uses TRBV5-1 with TRBJ2-2; D call uncertain. Germline V lookup: CDR1 SGHRS, CDR2 YFSETQ. V gave up 0 bases and J gave up 6 bases, with 3 bases separating them. The CDR3 totals 12 residues. Here the CDR3 reads CASSLVAGELFF. CDR3 sequence (DNA): TGCGCCAGCAGCTTGGTTGCCGGGGAGCTGTTTTTT.

The rearrangement uses TRBV7-7 and TRBJ2-3; the match to TRBD1 covers 7 bases. The CDR3 covers 14 residues. The germline gives CDR1 SSHAT, CDR2 FNYEAQ (reference sequence). The junction had 6 bases not matched to a gene; V was cut back by 4 bases and J by 5 bases. The chain's CDR3 is CASSSGTAGDTQYF. CDR3 DNA: TGTGCCAGCAGCTCGGGGACAGCCGGAGATACGCAGTATTTT.

The chain joins TRBV10-2 to TRBJ2-1, with a tentative D call TRBD2 (5 bases). V shed 7 bases and J shed 8 bases, with 12 bases lying between them. CDR1 is WSHSY, CDR2 SAAADI, per germline. The CDR3 is 12 amino acids. CDR3 region: CASIAVGDEQFF. Written as DNA, the CDR3 is TGCGCCAGCATTGCCGTCGGGGATGAGCAGTTCTTC.

The chain carries TRBV7-6 and TRBJ2-1, with D perhaps being TRBD1 or TRBD2 (5 bases each). The V and J ends lost 4 bases and 10 bases respectively, with 17 bases between them. The CDR3 length is 14 residues. Per the germline V gene, CDR1 is SGHVS and CDR2 is FNYEAQ. CDR3 amino acids: CASSYKGPRREQFF. DNA of the CDR3: TGTGCCAGCAGCTATAAGGGACCCCGAAGAGAGCAGTTCTTC.

This sequence joins TRBV5-1 and TRBJ1-1; D gene ambiguous. The V and J ends lost 4 bases and 2 bases respectively, with 15 bases between them. Germline V lookup: CDR1 SGHRS, CDR2 YFSETQ. The CDR3 runs 15 residues. The CDR3 DNA reads TGCGCCAGCAGCATCCTTGGGGATCTTAACACTGAAGCTTTCTTT. Protein product: CASSILGDLNTEAFF.

The chain carries TRBV5-4 and TRBJ1-1, with 7 bases fitting TRBD1. The CDR3 consists of 13 residues. Germline V lookup: CDR1 SGHNT, CDR2 YYREEE (reference sequence). The J segment lost 6 bases and the V segment lost 5 bases, leaving 7 bases of the junction unmatched. CDR3 region: CASRSTGVSEAFF. DNA for the CDR3: TGTGCCAGCAGATCTACAGGGGTATCTGAAGCTTTCTTT.

This chain joins TRBV15 and TRBJ2-5; D is possibly TRBD2 (5 bases). The CDR3 extends over 16 amino acids. Germline V gene data show CDR1 as LNHNV and CDR2 as YYDKDF (reference sequence). V was cut by 0 bases and J by 2 bases, with 13 bases left in between. CDR3 residues: CATSRDRGGGQETQYF. CDR3 bases: TGTGCCACCAGCAGAGATCGCGGCGGCGGGCAAGAGACCCAGTACTTC.

In this sample, this clone turned up once. This chain uses TRBV27 with TRBJ2-5; the D is unclear. Germline assignment: CDR1 MNHEY and CDR2 SMNVEV (reference sequence). The CDR3 extends over 13 amino acids. The germline V and J ends were trimmed by 5 bases and 8 bases, with 15 bases remaining between them. The CDR3 DNA reads as TGTGCCAGCAGTACCGGACGGTTGGACACCCAGTACTTC. As protein: CASSTGRLDTQYF.

In this sample, this clone turned up once. The genes are TRBV29-1 and TRBJ2-7; 9 nucleotides match TRBD1. Unmatched junction bases numbered 2, after V lost 4 bases and J lost 4 bases. Germline-derived CDR1 and CDR2 are SQVTM and ANQGSEA. The CDR3 length is 12 residues. For the CDR3, the DNA is TGCAGCGTTGCGGGACAGGGATACGAGCAGTACTTC. This encodes CSVAGQGYEQYF.

V gene TRBV5-1 combines with J gene TRBJ2-7; D is perhaps TRBD2 (5 bases). Germline assignment: CDR1 SGHRS and CDR2 YFSETQ. Trimming pared 2 bases from V and 6 bases from J, leaving 21 bases between. The CDR3 is 16 residues long. CDR3 protein: CASSLTDQKLVGEQYF. DNA of the CDR3: TGCGCCAGCAGCTTAACAGATCAGAAACTAGTCGGCGAGCAGTACTTC.

This clone came up once. The chain couples TRBV4-1 to TRBJ1-1; 7 bases fit TRBD1. V lost 1 base and J lost 1; bases outside the gene matches: 12. The CDR3 runs 18 residues. Germline-derived CDR1 and CDR2 are MGHRA and YSYEKL. The CDR3: CASSQVDFRTGGNTEAFF. CDR3 DNA sequence: TGCGCCAGCAGCCAAGTCGATTTTCGGACAGGCGGGAACACTGAAGCTTTCTTT.

The rearrangement joins TRBV6-5 to TRBJ1-2; D is undetermined. This CDR3 spans 13 amino acids. Germline assignment: CDR1 MNHEY and CDR2 SVGAGI. V lost 2 bases and J 5 bases, leaving 9 bases between the germline ends. The CDR3: CASSYRGGYGYTF. Written as DNA, the CDR3 is TGTGCCAGCAGTTACCGGGGTGGTTATGGCTACACCTTC.

The V gene is TRBV27, the J gene TRBJ1-2, with D hard to call. The CDR3 loop spans 15 amino acids. Trimming removed 8 bases at V and 4 bases at J, with 20 bases between. Germline V lookup: CDR1 MNHEY, CDR2 SMNVEV (reference sequence). As DNA, the CDR3 is TGTGCCAGCCGACTTAGCTCCGTTGGTAGCTATGGCTACACCTTC. It is translated as CASRLSSVGSYGYTF.

J is TRBJ2-1 and V is TRBV29-1; D remains unclear. The CDR3 is 12 amino acids. Germline CDR1 reads SQVTM; CDR2 reads ANQGSEA. V was cut by 7 bases and J by 6 bases, with 13 bases left in between. The CDR3 sequence: CSGYARVNEQFF. CDR3 bases: TGCAGCGGGTACGCACGGGTCAATGAGCAGTTCTTC.

The V call is TRBV6-6, the J call TRBJ1-1; no reliable D call. The CDR3 totals 13 residues. From germline, CDR1 is MNHNY and CDR2 SVGAGI (reference sequence). V was pared by 5 bases and J by 1 base, with 8 bases between. CDR3 bases: TGTGCCAGCAGTCGTCTGACGAACACTGAAGCTTTCTTT. It translates to CASSRLTNTEAFF.

This sequence joins TRBV6-4 and TRBJ1-1; D is uncertain. The CDR3 has 15 amino acids. From germline, CDR1 is MRHNA and CDR2 SNTAGT. Deletions cut 6 bases from V and 3 bases from J, with 17 bases between. The CDR3 here is CASRGTTGSYTEAFF. CDR3 nucleotides: TGTGCCAGCAGAGGTACTACGGGGTCGTACACTGAAGCTTTCTTT.

The chain uses TRBV11-2 and TRBJ2-1, with D perhaps given as TRBD1 or TRBD2 (5 bases each). Trimming took 5 bases from V and 5 from J, leaving 13 bases between them. The germline V gene has CDR1 SGHAT and CDR2 FQNNGV. CDR3 size: 14 residues. The CDR3 protein is CASSPGTTNNEQFF. In nucleotides, the CDR3 is TGTGCCAGCAGCCCCGGGACGACAAACAATGAGCAGTTCTTC.

The rearrangement uses TRBV2 and TRBJ2-3, with D perhaps TRBD2 (5 bases). V lost 3 bases to trimming and J lost 4 bases, with 14 bases between them. The CDR3 consists of 15 residues. Germline V gene data show CDR1 as SNHLY and CDR2 as FYNNEI. CDR3 region: CASSDGILASDTQYF. As DNA, the CDR3 is TGTGCCAGCAGTGACGGGATTTTAGCCTCAGATACGCAGTATTTT.

The J gene is TRBJ1-6, the V gene TRBV5-1; no clear D gene. The V gene lost 4 bases and the J gene lost 0 bases, with 8 bases spanning the gap. CDR1 and CDR2 (germline): SGHRS, YFSETQ. There are 15 residues in the CDR3. This chain's CDR3 is CASSPEGSYNSPLHF. In DNA form, the CDR3 reads TGCGCCAGCAGCCCGGAAGGCTCCTATAATTCACCCCTCCACTTT.

The chain has TRBV11-2 and TRBJ2-1; 12 nucleotides line up with TRBD2. Germline trimming cut 5 bases from V and 4 bases from J; bases unmatched to any gene: 12. CDR3 size: 18 residues. Per germline, CDR1 SGHAT and CDR2 FQNNGV. The CDR3: CASSKWTSGASLYNEQFF. In nucleotides, the CDR3 is TGTGCCAGCAGCAAATGGACTAGCGGGGCCTCACTTTACAATGAGCAGTTCTTC.

The genes are TRBV5-4 and TRBJ2-1, with D perhaps TRBD2 (6 bases). Trimming left V 4 bases short and J 9 bases short, with 17 bases between. The length of the CDR3 is 14 residues. Germline CDR1 and CDR2: SGHNT and YYREEE (reference sequence). In DNA, the CDR3 is TGTGCCAGCAGCCAAAACGGGGGAAGTAGTGAGCAGTTCTTC. Amino acid sequence: CASSQNGGSSEQFF. Looking up the rest from reference TRBV5-4 and TRBJ2-1 gives the full variable domain: ETGVTQSPTHLIKTRGQQVTLRCSSQSGHNTVSWYQQALGQGPQFIFQYYREEENGRGNFPPRFSGLQFPNYSSELNVNALELDDSALYLCASSQNGGSSEQFFGPGTRLTVL.

This chain connects TRBV14 to TRBJ2-1; the D is unclear. V was cut by 5 bases and J by 12 bases, with 11 bases left in between. Looked up from germline, CDR1 is SGHDN and CDR2 is FVKESK. The CDR3 has 11 amino acids. The CDR3 nucleotides read TGTGCCAGCAGCGCCGGAGAGATGCAGTTCTTC. This encodes CASSAGEMQFF.

The rearrangement uses TRBV6-6 and TRBJ2-1; perhaps TRBD2 as D (5 bases). The length of the CDR3 is 12 residues. In germline, CDR1 is MNHNY, CDR2 SVGAGI (reference sequence). The germline V and J ends were trimmed by 2 bases and 16 bases, with 15 bases remaining between them. The CDR3 spells CASSYPASSCFF. In nucleotides, the CDR3 is TGTGCCAGCAGTTACCCGGCCTCTAGCTGTTTCTTC.

This chain joins TRBV5-4 and TRBJ2-3, with TRBD2 matching over 14 bases. V shed 4 bases, J shed 5 bases, and the junction held 3 bases outside the gene matches. The CDR3 contains 15 residues. Per the germline V gene, CDR1 is SGHNT and CDR2 is YYREEE (reference sequence). CDR3 loop: CASSQTSGGGDTQYF. For the CDR3, the DNA is TGTGCCAGCAGCCAGACTAGCGGGGGGGGAGATACGCAGTATTTT.

The chain employs TRBV6-5 and TRBJ2-5; either TRBD1 or TRBD2 may supply D (5 bases each). CDR1 and CDR2 (germline): MNHEY, SVGAGI. V lost 0 bases and J lost 5, with 13 bases in between. The CDR3 is made up of 15 amino acids. The DNA for the CDR3 is TGTGCCAGCAGTTACTCCGGGACCGTCCCCGAGACCCAGTACTTC. Amino acids: CASSYSGTVPETQYF.

The chain employs TRBV9 and TRBJ2-3, with TRBD1 identical over 7 bases. The CDR3 runs to 14 residues. In germline, CDR1 is SGDLS, CDR2 YYNGEE. Trimming cost V 0 bases and J 5 bases; bases outside gene matches: 3. CDR3 in amino acids: CASSVGTGQDTQYF. The DNA for the CDR3 is TGTGCCAGCAGCGTAGGGACAGGTCAAGATACGCAGTATTTT.

V usage is TRBV5-4 and J usage is TRBJ1-2; D is possibly TRBD1 (5 bases). This CDR3 comprises 14 residues. Deletions cut 0 bases from V and 5 bases from J, with 11 bases between. Germline CDR1 and CDR2: SGHNT and YYREEE (reference sequence). CDR3 sequence: CASSLAGGGYGYTF. The CDR3 DNA sequence: TGTGCCAGCAGCTTGGCCGGGGGGGGATATGGCTACACCTTC.

This clone was recorded a few times. J is TRBJ2-2 and V is TRBV4-1, with D perhaps assigned TRBD1 or TRBD2 (5 bases each). The germline V gene encodes CDR1 MGHRA and CDR2 YSYEKL. Trimming removed 0 bases at V and 4 bases at J, with 15 bases between. CDR3 length equals 17 residues. The CDR3 region has the DNA TGCGCCAGCAGCCAAGATCGGGGCAGGGCTAGCACCGGGGAGCTGTTTTTT. Protein product: CASSQDRGRASTGELFF.

J is TRBJ2-1 and V is TRBV5-6, with a possible D match to TRBD2 (6 bases). The length of the CDR3 is 17 residues. Germline V lookup: CDR1 SGHDT, CDR2 YYEEEE. V lost 1 base and J lost 9, with 23 bases in between. For the CDR3, the DNA is TGTGCCAGCAGCTTGTCTGTGGCGGGGTCGTATCAGGGTGAGCAGTTCTTC. Protein product: CASSLSVAGSYQGEQFF.

This chain connects TRBV28 to TRBJ2-1, with D hard to call. Trimming took 1 base from V and 4 from J, leaving 8 bases between them. This CDR3 spans 14 amino acids. CDR1 is MDHEN, CDR2 SYDVKM, per germline. The CDR3 loop is CASSLLPRYNEQFF. Here the CDR3 DNA reads TGTGCCAGCAGTTTATTACCTCGGTACAATGAGCAGTTCTTC. Full variable domain (missing parts from reference TRBV28 and TRBJ2-1): DVKVTQSSRYLVKRTGEKVFLECVQDMDHENMFWYRQDPGLGLRLIYFSYDVKMKEKGDIPEGYSVSREKKERFSLILESASTNQTSMYLCASSLLPRYNEQFFGPGTRLTVL.